One sample yielded the 22 T cell receptor beta chains listed below, sequenced in a study of blood T cell repertoires in COVID-19. Clones were read by immunoSEQ multiplex PCR, and TCRdb kept only the in-frame ones, dropping some. The table shows roughly 250,000 clones, with 81% occurring only once. The sample taken for sequencing was peripheral blood. Source of these receptors: an older woman with active or convalescent COVID-19.

This clone was recorded once. The V call is TRBV7-9, the J call TRBJ2-2; possible D gene TRBD1, 9 bases. Germline V gene lookup returns CDR1 SEHNR and CDR2 FQNEAQ (reference sequence). V was cut by 8 bases and J by 2 bases, with 24 bases left in between. CDR3 size: 18 residues. In DNA, the CDR3 is TGTGCCAGCGAAACGGGGGGGTCGGGACAGGGCAACACCGGGGAGCTGTTTTTT. Protein: CASETGGSGQGNTGELFF.

The chain carries TRBV2 and TRBJ1-4; tentatively, D is TRBD1 (6 bases). CDR3 length equals 16 residues. Deletions cut 5 bases from V and 3 bases from J, with 16 bases between. Germline V CDR1 and CDR2: SNHLY, FYNNEI. CDR3: CASSPGGGAANEKLFF. For the CDR3, the DNA is TGTGCCAGCAGTCCGGGTGGGGGGGCAGCTAATGAAAAACTGTTTTTT.

The V and J genes are TRBV3-1 (or the pseudogene TRBV3-2) and TRBJ2-7; 7 bases match TRBD2. With V trimmed by 0 bases and J by 3 bases, 2 bases remained unmatched. Germline V CDR1 and CDR2: LGHDT, YNNKEL (reference sequence). CDR3 size: 14 residues. This CDR3 reads CASSQDRGVYEQYF. Written as DNA, the CDR3 is TGTGCCAGCAGCCAAGATCGGGGGGTCTACGAGCAGTACTTC.

This clone was detected only once. The chain employs TRBV6-1 and TRBJ2-4; 12 nucleotides line up with TRBD2. The CDR3 extends over 16 amino acids. Germline V gene data show CDR1 as MNHNS and CDR2 as SASEGT. After removal of 2 bases from V and 9 bases from J, the junction contained 8 bases not matched to a gene. CDR3 region: CASSETLAGGPGIQYF. As DNA, the CDR3 is TGTGCCAGCAGTGAAACCCTAGCGGGGGGGCCGGGCATTCAGTACTTC.

The chain combines TRBV15 with TRBJ2-6; D might be TRBD1 (6 bases). The CDR3 consists of 15 residues. V dropped 4 bases and J dropped 1 base, with 8 bases sitting between them. CDR1 is LNHNV and CDR2 is YYDKDF in the germline V gene (reference sequence). This chain's CDR3 is CATSNTGSGANVLTF. In DNA, the CDR3 is TGTGCCACCAGCAATACAGGGTCTGGGGCCAACGTCCTGACTTTC.

In this sample, this clone turned up once. The chain has TRBV4-3 and TRBJ2-3; TRBD2 agrees at 8 bases. CDR3 length equals 15 residues. Germline V gene sequence: CDR1 LGHNA, CDR2 YSLEER. The V and J ends lost 1 base and 3 bases, in that order; junction bases with no gene match: 3. The CDR3 here is CASSQVTGGTDTQYF. CDR3 nucleotides: TGCGCCAGCAGCCAAGTGACGGGGGGGACAGATACGCAGTATTTT.

This clone was counted only a few times. V is TRBV10-3 and J is TRBJ1-2; 11 positions agree with TRBD1. Germline CDR1 reads ENHRY; CDR2 reads SYGVKD. The CDR3 totals 15 residues. Trimming cost V 6 bases and J 3 bases; bases outside gene matches: 6. CDR3 sequence reads: CAIRVWTGGDYGYTF. In DNA, the CDR3 is TGTGCCATCAGAGTTTGGACAGGGGGCGACTATGGCTACACCTTC.

This clone was picked up one time. The chain combines TRBV27 with TRBJ2-7; tentative D call: TRBD2 (6 bases). Germline CDR1 is MNHEY and CDR2 is SMNVEV (reference sequence). V dropped 1 base and J dropped 5 bases, with 15 bases sitting between them. The CDR3 runs 15 residues. The CDR3 sequence: CASSLYDGGSHEQYF. In DNA form, the CDR3 reads TGTGCCAGCAGTTTATACGATGGAGGGTCCCACGAGCAGTACTTC.

This sequence joins TRBV5-1 and TRBJ2-3; 8 positions match TRBD2. Germline CDR1 SGHRS, CDR2 YFSETQ. V gave up 0 bases and J gave up 4 bases; unmatched junction bases: 4. The CDR3 sequence is 15 residues long. The CDR3 sequence: CASSLEAGGPDTQYF. In DNA form, the CDR3 reads TGCGCCAGCAGCTTGGAGGCGGGGGGACCAGATACGCAGTATTTT.

The rearrangement links TRBV10-3 to TRBJ1-5, with unresolved D. Germline lookup yields CDR1 ENHRY and CDR2 SYGVKD. Trimming took 0 bases from V and 0 from J, leaving 9 bases between them. The CDR3 has 16 residues. CDR3 protein: CAISESTGYSNQPQHF. The CDR3 nucleotides read TGTGCCATCAGTGAGTCGACTGGGTATAGCAATCAGCCCCAGCATTTT.

The V and J genes are TRBV29-1 and TRBJ1-1, with unresolved D. The CDR3 length is 12 residues. Germline V lookup: CDR1 SQVTM, CDR2 ANQGSEA. V lost 2 bases to trimming and J lost 4 bases, with 8 bases between them. In DNA form, the CDR3 reads TGCAGCGTTGAAAAGGGAGGCACTGAAGCTTTCTTT. It yields the protein CSVEKGGTEAFF. Supplemented by reference TRBV29-1 and TRBJ1-1, the full variable domain reads SAVISQKPSRDICQRGTSLTIQCQVDSQVTMMFWYRQQPGQSLTLIATANQGSEATYESGFVIDKFPISRPNLTFSTLTVSNMSPEDSSIYLCSVEKGGTEAFFGQGTRLTVV.

The chain joins TRBV5-4 to TRBJ2-5; 7 nucleotides match TRBD2. The J segment lost 5 bases and the V segment lost 0 bases, leaving 7 bases of the junction unmatched. Germline CDR1 SGHNT, CDR2 YYREEE (reference sequence). CDR3 size: 15 residues. This CDR3 reads CASSLEGGGGETQYF. CDR3 nucleotide sequence: TGTGCCAGCAGCTTGGAAGGCGGGGGAGGGGAGACCCAGTACTTC.

This chain joins TRBV3-1 (or the pseudogene TRBV3-2) and TRBJ2-7; 8 bases align to TRBD1. The germline gives CDR1 LGHDT, CDR2 YNNKEL (reference sequence). The CDR3 runs 15 residues. Unmatched junction bases numbered 9, after V lost 6 bases and J lost 2 bases. The chain's CDR3 is CASRSPGTGPYEQYF. The CDR3 DNA sequence: TGTGCCAGCAGATCCCCCGGGACAGGCCCCTACGAGCAGTACTTC.

The V gene is TRBV12-5, the J gene TRBJ1-2; tentatively, D is TRBD1 (5 bases). The V gene lost 1 base and the J gene lost 4 bases, with 7 bases spanning the gap. Germline-derived CDR1 and CDR2 are LGHNT and FRNRAP. The CDR3 extends over 13 amino acids. CDR3 amino acids: CASGLGQGYGYTF. CDR3 in DNA: TGTGCTAGTGGTTTGGGGCAGGGCTATGGCTACACCTTC. The variable domain in full, completed from reference TRBV12-5 and TRBJ1-2, reads DARVTQTPRHKVTEMGQEVTMRCQPILGHNTVFWYRQTMMQGLELLAYFRNRAPLDDSGMPKDRFSAEMPDATLATLKIQPSEPRDSAVYFCASGLGQGYGYTFGSGTRLTVV.

V gene TRBV19 combines with J gene TRBJ1-1; 10 bases match TRBD1. The CDR3 runs 16 residues. J was trimmed by 1 base and V by 9 bases; bases with no gene match: 11. The V gene's germline CDR1 is LNHDA and CDR2 SQIVND (reference sequence). The CDR3 protein is CAREQGRDRGNTEAFF. For the CDR3, the DNA is TGTGCCAGGGAGCAAGGCCGGGACAGGGGGAACACTGAAGCTTTCTTT.

The chain has TRBV30 and TRBJ1-2; no reliable D call. CDR1 GTSNPN and CDR2 SVGIG come from the germline V gene (reference sequence). V was shortened by 0 bases and J by 2 bases, with 10 bases between the two germline ends. CDR3 size: 14 residues. The CDR3 DNA is TGTGCCTGGAGTGTACTGGGCCGGAACTATGGCTACACCTTC. This sequence encodes CAWSVLGRNYGYTF.

The rearrangement uses TRBV6-5 and TRBJ1-4, with D perhaps TRBD1 (6 bases). Per germline, CDR1 MNHEY and CDR2 SVGAGI. V gave up 6 bases and J gave up 4 bases, with 12 bases separating them. The CDR3 has 14 residues. The CDR3 sequence: CASSEGVLNEKLFF. The CDR3 DNA sequence: TGTGCCAGCAGCGAGGGGGTACTTAATGAAAAACTGTTTTTT.

This chain connects TRBV19 to TRBJ1-4, with 9 bases matching TRBD1. Germline V lookup: CDR1 LNHDA, CDR2 SQIVND (reference sequence). J was trimmed by 1 base and V by 6 bases; bases with no gene match: 12. The CDR3 is made up of 18 amino acids. CDR3 bases: TGTGCCAGTAGCAGGACCCGGACAGGGGCGGGAACTAATGAAAAACTGTTTTTT. It codes for CASSRTRTGAGTNEKLFF. The whole variable domain, remainder taken from reference TRBV19 and TRBJ1-4, is DGGITQSPKYLFRKEGQNVTLSCEQNLNHDAMYWYRQDPGQGLRLIYYSQIVNDFQKGDIAEGYSVSREKKESFPLTVTSAQKNPTAFYLCASSRTRTGAGTNEKLFFGSGTQLSVL.

The chain has TRBV4-3 and TRBJ1-4; 12 bases line up with TRBD1. The CDR3 is 19 amino acids. The J segment lost 3 bases and the V segment lost 4 bases, leaving 12 bases of the junction unmatched. CDR1 is LGHNA and CDR2 is YSLEER in the germline V gene. The CDR3 loop is CASSPNRGTGGPANEKLFF. The CDR3 coding sequence is TGCGCCAGCAGCCCCAACAGAGGGACAGGGGGCCCGGCTAATGAAAAACTGTTTTTT.

The rearrangement links TRBV11-2 to TRBJ1-4; TRBD1 aligns across 7 bases. The CDR3 runs 15 residues. CDR1 is SGHAT, CDR2 FQNNGV, per germline. V lost 5 bases and J lost 8; bases outside the gene matches: 11. The CDR3: CASSPRTGSREKLFF. The CDR3 coding sequence is TGTGCCAGCAGCCCCCGGACAGGTTCTCGCGAAAAACTGTTTTTT.

The genes are TRBV5-6 and TRBJ1-5; D is possibly TRBD1 (5 bases). The CDR3 sequence is 14 residues long. CDR1 and CDR2 from the germline V gene are SGHDT and YYEEEE. V lost 4 bases and J lost 6, with 14 bases in between. In nucleotides, the CDR3 is TGTGCCAGCAGCGGGGCACGGAAGAGTCAGCCCCAGCATTTT. Residues: CASSGARKSQPQHF.

The rearrangement joins TRBV7-9 to TRBJ2-5; 7 nucleotides align to TRBD1. J was trimmed by 2 bases and V by 1 base; bases with no gene match: 7. The CDR3 totals 16 residues. Germline values: CDR1 SEHNR, CDR2 FQNEAQ (reference sequence). CDR3 protein: CASSLGQGEKQETQYF. The CDR3 DNA is TGTGCCAGCAGCTTAGGACAGGGAGAAAAGCAAGAGACCCAGTACTTC.